Each of the 9 T cell receptor beta chains below was sequenced from the same sample in a study of shared clonotypes between healthy human individuals. The repertoire was sequenced with immunoSEQ multiplex PCR; TCRdb's copy has only in-frame clones and lacks some. This sample yields some 1 million clones, of which about three quarters are seen a single time; approximately 1.5% belongs to the top ten. The sequenced sample consisted of memory CD4+ T cells sorted from blood. The subset denotes: CD45RA-negative fraction. The receptors derive from a man aged 18-30 years in good health.

This sequence joins TRBV5-1 and TRBJ2-3; 8 nucleotides align to TRBD2. This CDR3 spans 16 amino acids. Trimming removed 0 bases from V and 6 bases from J; junction bases left unmatched: 9. The germline V gene encodes CDR1 SGHRS and CDR2 YFSETQ. CDR3: CASSLEGAGAPDTQYF. CDR3 nucleotide sequence: TGCGCCAGCAGCTTGGAAGGAGCGGGGGCGCCGGATACGCAGTATTTT. The full variable domain, rest sourced from reference TRBV5-1 and TRBJ2-3, is KAGVTQTPRYLIKTRGQQVTLSCSPISGHRSVSWYQQTPGQGLQFLFEYFSETQRNKGNFPGRFSGRQFSNSRSEMNVSTLELGDSALYLCASSLEGAGAPDTQYFGPGTRLTVL.

The chain carries TRBV6-5 and TRBJ1-6, with 7 bases matching TRBD1. With 6 bases clipped from V and 6 bases from J, the junction kept 8 bases outside the gene matches. The CDR3 loop spans 15 amino acids. Germline assignment: CDR1 MNHEY and CDR2 SVGAGI. The CDR3 loop reads CASRAGTALNSPLHF. The CDR3 DNA reads as TGTGCCAGCAGGGCCGGGACAGCCCTTAATTCACCCCTCCACTTT.

This clone has only a few counts. An end of the junction does not agree with germline; a read error may underlie this. Other DNA sequences in the sample encode the same CDR3. The chain has TRBV7-7 and TRBJ2-5, with D possibly being TRBD1 or TRBD2 (5 bases each). This CDR3 comprises 15 residues. Germline-derived CDR1 and CDR2 are SSHAT and FNYEAQ (reference sequence). The CDR3 DNA follows: TGTGCTAGCAGCTTAGAGGGCAAGGGACCAGAGACCCAGTACTTC. Translated: CASSLEGKGPETQYF.

The chain couples TRBV15 to TRBJ2-7, with 15 bases that match TRBD2. This CDR3 has 17 residues. In germline, CDR1 is LNHNV, CDR2 YYDKDF (reference sequence). V gave up 0 bases and J gave up 4 bases; unmatched junction bases: 4. The CDR3, as DNA: TGTGCCACCAGCAGAGAGGTTGGGACTAGCGGGAGGTACGAGCAGTACTTC. Amino acids: CATSREVGTSGRYEQYF.

This rearrangement joins TRBV14 to TRBJ1-4; D is unclear. V lost 4 bases and J lost 7, with 16 bases in between. Germline CDR1 is SGHDN and CDR2 is FVKESK. The length of the CDR3 is 15 residues. The CDR3 DNA is TGTGCCAGCAGCCCACGGGTAACCCTCGGTGAAAAACTGTTTTTT. It translates to CASSPRVTLGEKLFF.

The chain uses TRBV10-2 and TRBJ1-5, with a weak D call TRBD1 (5 bases). Trimming took off 5 bases at V and 0 bases at J, with 11 bases between the two ends. CDR3 size: 15 residues. The germline V gene has CDR1 WSHSY and CDR2 SAAADI. CDR3 coding DNA: TGCGCCAGCAGTCGGGACGGGGTTAGCAATCAGCCCCAGCATTTT. This gives the protein CASSRDGVSNQPQHF.

The V call is TRBV6-6, the J call TRBJ1-1; no definite D call. Deletions cut 2 bases from V and 1 base from J, with 5 bases between. The CDR3 contains 13 residues. In germline, CDR1 is MNHNY, CDR2 SVGAGI (reference sequence). CDR3 DNA sequence: TGTGCCAGCAGTTACGTGGAGAACACTGAAGCTTTCTTT. It specifies CASSYVENTEAFF.

This clone was observed a few times. The rearrangement links TRBV15 to TRBJ1-1, with D hard to call. The germline CDR1 and CDR2 sequences are LNHNV and YYDKDF (reference sequence). V was clipped by 0 bases and J by 2 bases, with 10 bases between them. The CDR3 totals 15 residues. The CDR3 sequence: CATSREVGFNTEAFF. The DNA of the CDR3 is TGTGCCACCAGCAGAGAGGTCGGGTTTAACACTGAAGCTTTCTTT.

The chain uses TRBV5-1 and TRBJ2-7; 8 positions agree with TRBD1. The CDR3 runs 14 residues. Per germline, CDR1 SGHRS and CDR2 YFSETQ. V lost 3 bases to trimming and J lost 5 bases; unmatched junction nucleotides: 7. The CDR3 loop reads CASSSGQGTDEQYF. The CDR3 DNA reads as TGCGCCAGCAGCTCCGGACAGGGTACGGACGAGCAGTACTTC. Full variable domain (missing parts from reference TRBV5-1 and TRBJ2-7): KAGVTQTPRYLIKTRGQQVTLSCSPISGHRSVSWYQQTPGQGLQFLFEYFSETQRNKGNFPGRFSGRQFSNSRSEMNVSTLELGDSALYLCASSSGQGTDEQYFGPGTRLTVT.